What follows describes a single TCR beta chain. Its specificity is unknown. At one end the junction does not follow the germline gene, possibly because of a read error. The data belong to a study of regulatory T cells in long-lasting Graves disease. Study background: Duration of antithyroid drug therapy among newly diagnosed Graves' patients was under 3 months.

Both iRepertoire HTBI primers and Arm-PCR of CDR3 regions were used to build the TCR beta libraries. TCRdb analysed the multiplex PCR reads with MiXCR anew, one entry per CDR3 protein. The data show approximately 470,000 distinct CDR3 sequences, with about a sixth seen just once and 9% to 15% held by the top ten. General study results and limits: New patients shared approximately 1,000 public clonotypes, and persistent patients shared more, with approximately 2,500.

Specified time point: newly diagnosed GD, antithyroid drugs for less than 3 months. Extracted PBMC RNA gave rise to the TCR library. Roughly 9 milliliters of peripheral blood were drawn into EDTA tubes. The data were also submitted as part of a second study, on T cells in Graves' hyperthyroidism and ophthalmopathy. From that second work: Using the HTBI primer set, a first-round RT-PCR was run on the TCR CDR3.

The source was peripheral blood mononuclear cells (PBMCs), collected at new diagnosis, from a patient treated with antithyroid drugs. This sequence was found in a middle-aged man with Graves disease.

CDR3 sequence reads: CASREGTAEVGEQFF. The CDR3 DNA follows: TGTGCCAGCAGGGAAGGGACGGCCGAGGTCGGGGAGCAGTTCTTC. The chain has TRBV2 and TRBJ2-1; D is tentatively TRBD1 or TRBD2 (5 bases each). This CDR3 contains 15 residues. The germline V gene has CDR1 SNHLY and CDR2 FYNNEI.